Listed here are 20 T cell receptor beta chains from one sample, sequenced in a study of cytomegalovirus exposure and HLA in healthy donors. PCR employed 60 Vbeta and 13 Jbeta primers. Produced via immunoSEQ multiplex PCR; TCRdb's table is partial and in-frame only. Of over 150,000 clones listed, around 79% are singletons. The sample consisted of PBMCs. All receptors come from a man in his forties in good health and CMV-seronegative.

The J gene is TRBJ2-1, the V gene TRBV6-1; TRBD2 agrees at 10 bases. CDR1 is MNHNS, CDR2 SASEGT, per germline. This CDR3 has 16 amino acids. Germline trimming cut 3 bases from V and 2 bases from J; bases unmatched to any gene: 4. This chain's CDR3 is CASSDSGRAPYNEQFF. CDR3 nucleotide sequence: TGTGCCAGCAGTGACAGCGGGAGGGCCCCCTACAATGAGCAGTTCTTC.

J is TRBJ2-1 and V is TRBV5-1; 7 positions match TRBD1. J lost 3 bases, V lost 4 bases, and 10 bases had no gene match. This CDR3 has 16 amino acids. Germline lookup yields CDR1 SGHRS and CDR2 YFSETQ. This chain's CDR3 is CASSKDPGQYYNEQFF. In nucleotides, the CDR3 is TGCGCCAGCAGCAAGGATCCGGGACAGTACTACAATGAGCAGTTCTTC.

The J gene is TRBJ2-7, the V gene TRBV27; perhaps TRBD1 as D (6 bases). Germline V gene sequence: CDR1 MNHEY, CDR2 SMNVEV (reference sequence). The length of the CDR3 is 15 residues. The V and J ends lost 0 bases and 7 bases respectively, with 16 bases between them. Written as DNA, the CDR3 is TGTGCCAGCAGTTTATCTCGGGACACGGCGCAAGAGCAGTACTTC. Its protein product is CASSLSRDTAQEQYF.

J is TRBJ2-6 and V is TRBV5-4; possibly TRBD2 for D (5 bases). This CDR3 comprises 15 residues. Germline values: CDR1 SGHNT, CDR2 YYREEE (reference sequence). V dropped 4 bases and J dropped 4 bases, with 12 bases sitting between them. The CDR3 coding sequence is TGTGCCAGCAGCCAGATAGCGTCCGGGGCCAACGTCCTGACTTTC. Protein: CASSQIASGANVLTF. Supplemented by reference TRBV5-4 and TRBJ2-6, the full variable domain reads ETGVTQSPTHLIKTRGQQVTLRCSSQSGHNTVSWYQQALGQGPQFIFQYYREEENGRGNFPPRFSGLQFPNYSSELNVNALELDDSALYLCASSQIASGANVLTFGAGSRLTVL.

The chain uses TRBV21-1 and TRBJ2-7; the table's D call, TRBD1, was not checked against the DNA. TRBV21-1 is a recognized pseudogene. The CDR3 sequence is 17 residues long. Written as DNA, the CDR3 is TGTGCCAGCAGCCGCCGTGGATTGGGCAGGGAACTCTACGAGCAGTACTTC. It specifies CASSRRGLGRELYEQYF.

Concerning this clone: The same CDR3 arises from other DNA sequences in this sample as well. The rearrangement links TRBV11-2 to TRBJ2-7; D may be TRBD2 (5 bases). The CDR3 is 12 residues long. Deletions cut 1 base from V and 6 bases from J, with 7 bases between. In germline, CDR1 is SGHAT, CDR2 FQNNGV. The CDR3 here is CASSLGAGEQYF. In DNA form, the CDR3 reads TGTGCCAGCAGCTTAGGGGCGGGCGAGCAGTACTTC.

This clone was seen only a few times. The genes are TRBV18 and TRBJ2-2; a weak D match, TRBD1 (6 bases). V dropped 1 base and J dropped 2 bases, with 14 bases sitting between them. This CDR3 region has 17 residues. Per germline, CDR1 KGHSH and CDR2 LQKENI. This chain's CDR3 is CASSPLKTGANTGELFF. DNA for the CDR3: TGTGCCAGCTCACCACTTAAGACAGGAGCCAACACCGGGGAGCTGTTTTTT.

The chain employs TRBV6-1 and TRBJ2-7, with TRBD2 as a possible D gene (6 bases). The V and J ends lost 6 bases and 5 bases respectively, with 20 bases between them. Germline V gives CDR1 MNHNS, CDR2 SASEGT. The CDR3 is 15 residues long. The CDR3 loop reads CASRSVGTSVDEQYF. In DNA form, the CDR3 reads TGTGCCAGCAGGTCCGTCGGGACTTCCGTCGACGAGCAGTACTTC.

This chain links TRBV5-1 with TRBJ1-1; TRBD1 might be the D (5 bases). Per the germline V gene, CDR1 is SGHRS and CDR2 is YFSETQ. The V end was cut by 5 bases, the J end by 7 bases, with 18 bases between. The CDR3 runs to 14 residues. This chain's CDR3 is CASRGGGAGFEAFF. The CDR3 nucleotides are TGCGCCAGCAGGGGGGGTGGGGCAGGATTTGAAGCTTTCTTT.

The chain carries TRBV10-3 and TRBJ2-3, with TRBD2 matching over 9 bases. CDR1 and CDR2 from the germline V gene are ENHRY and SYGVKD. Trimming took 4 bases from V and 1 from J; bases not matched to a gene: 3. The CDR3 sequence is 15 residues long. The DNA for the CDR3 is TGTGCCATCAGTGCTATAGCGGGAGGCACAGATACGCAGTATTTT. This codes for CAISAIAGGTDTQYF.

V and J are TRBV30 and TRBJ2-5; 7 bases are shared with TRBD1. The trim removed 4 bases at V and 4 bases at J, leaving 15 bases unmatched. CDR1 and CDR2 (germline): GTSNPN, SVGIG (reference sequence). The CDR3 covers 16 residues. The CDR3 sequence is CAWTGGQAHVLETQYF. The CDR3 DNA reads as TGTGCCTGGACAGGGGGACAAGCGCACGTCCTAGAGACCCAGTACTTC.

The V and J genes are TRBV28 and TRBJ2-5, with TRBD2 matching over 7 bases. V shed 6 bases and J 4 bases; nucleotides not matched to a gene: 14. The CDR3 sequence is 16 residues long. Per germline, CDR1 MDHEN and CDR2 SYDVKM. The CDR3 nucleotides read TGTGCCAGCAGGGCTGGAGGAGATGGGGGGGGAGAGACCCAGTACTTC. Its translation: CASRAGGDGGGETQYF.

This rearrangement joins TRBV28 to TRBJ2-2; D gene ambiguous. V was pared by 7 bases and J by 1 base, with 13 bases between. The CDR3 length is 15 residues. The germline CDR1 and CDR2 sequences are MDHEN and SYDVKM. CDR3 nucleotide sequence: TGTGCCAGCAATTTCCCCTACAGGAACACCGGGGAGCTGTTTTTT. It specifies CASNFPYRNTGELFF.

This chain uses TRBV28 with TRBJ2-7; 8 bases are a match to TRBD1. In germline, CDR1 is MDHEN, CDR2 SYDVKM. Trimming at V came to 2 bases and at J to 4 bases, leaving 13 bases not matched to a gene. The CDR3 is 17 amino acids. CDR3 sequence (DNA): TGTGCCAGCAGTTTAGGATCCAGGGGGCAGTTGAGTTACGAGCAGTACTTC. This codes for CASSLGSRGQLSYEQYF.

This chain links TRBV7-2 with TRBJ1-5, with D maybe TRBD1 (5 bases). Trimming cost V 4 bases and J 0 bases, with 10 bases left between them. The CDR3 sequence is 15 residues long. CDR1 SGHTA and CDR2 FQGNSA come from the germline V gene. CDR3 bases: TGTGCCAGCAGCTCTGGACATTCTAGCAATCAGCCCCAGCATTTT. It encodes CASSSGHSSNQPQHF. The full variable domain, in which reference TRBV7-2 and TRBJ1-5 provide the parts outside the CDR3, is GAGVSQSPSNKVTEKGKDVELRCDPISGHTALYWYRQSLGQGLEFLIYFQGNSAPDKSGLPSDRFSAERTGGSVSTLTIQRTQQEDSAVYLCASSSGHSSNQPQHFGDGTRLSIL.

This chain connects TRBV28 to TRBJ1-5, with D unclear. Germline V gives CDR1 MDHEN, CDR2 SYDVKM. The CDR3 contains 14 residues. V was clipped by 8 bases and J by 2 bases, with 13 bases between them. The CDR3 nucleotides read TGTGCCAGCGTTCCCCAATTAGGCAATCAGCCCCAGCATTTT. Its translation: CASVPQLGNQPQHF.

The J gene is TRBJ1-1, the V gene TRBV6-4, with D tentatively TRBD1 (5 bases). CDR1 and CDR2 (germline): MRHNA, SNTAGT. The CDR3 consists of 14 residues. Trimming took 2 bases from V and 8 from J, leaving 15 bases between them. CDR3 region: CASSDTGRAGEAFF. The CDR3, as DNA: TGTGCCAGCAGTGACACAGGCAGGGCAGGAGAAGCTTTCTTT.

A few counts support this clone. V gene TRBV6-4 combines with J gene TRBJ2-1, with 8 bases fitting TRBD2. This CDR3 region has 15 residues. The trim removed 4 bases at V and 7 bases at J, leaving 9 bases unmatched. From germline, CDR1 is MRHNA and CDR2 SNTAGT. CDR3: CASSAASGRRNEQFF. CDR3 sequence (DNA): TGTGCCAGCAGTGCCGCTAGCGGGCGACGGAATGAGCAGTTCTTC.

The chain uses TRBV5-1 and TRBJ2-3, with 7 bases aligning to TRBD1. The CDR3 runs 14 residues. The V segment lost 4 bases and the J segment 2 bases; nucleotides outside the gene matches: 4. The germline gives CDR1 SGHRS, CDR2 YFSETQ. DNA for the CDR3: TGCGCCAGCAGCCCGGGACAGACCACAGATACGCAGTATTTT. This gives the protein CASSPGQTTDTQYF.

The chain employs TRBV6-1 and TRBJ1-1; D might be TRBD1 (5 bases). This CDR3 contains 13 residues. The V end lost 2 bases, the J end lost 1 base, and 5 bases lay between the germline ends. Germline V gene data show CDR1 as MNHNS and CDR2 as SASEGT. The CDR3, as DNA: TGTGCCAGCAGTGAACAGGGGAACACTGAAGCTTTCTTT. Protein product: CASSEQGNTEAFF.